Below, 21 T cell receptor beta chains from the same sample are listed, as sequenced in a study of cytomegalovirus exposure and HLA in healthy donors. Assay: immunoSEQ multiplex PCR; the TCRdb copy retains only in-frame clones and omits some. The sample lists 65,000 to 80,000 clones; about 93% were seen once. The specimen was PBMCs. Receptor source: a woman aged 18-29 years in good health and CMV-seronegative.

This clone has more than one count but fewer than ten. This rearrangement joins TRBV11-2 to TRBJ1-1; a possible D gene is TRBD1 (6 bases). CDR3 size: 16 residues. V was trimmed by 5 bases and J by 10 bases, leaving 26 bases between them. CDR1 is SGHAT and CDR2 is FQNNGV in the germline V gene. In DNA form, the CDR3 reads TGTGCCAGCAGCCCTTCCGTAATCGGGACACCGACGGGAGCTTTCTTT. It translates to CASSPSVIGTPTGAFF.

The CDR3 sequence is CASGRTGTVETQYF. In DNA, the CDR3 is TGCGCCAGCGGAAGGACAGGGACGGTGGAGACCCAGTACTTC. The rearrangement uses TRBV4-1 and TRBJ2-5, with 8 positions matching TRBD1. From germline, CDR1 is MGHRA and CDR2 YSYEKL. This CDR3 contains 14 residues. Germline trimming cut 8 bases from V and 5 bases from J; bases unmatched to any gene: 10.

This chain connects TRBV2 to TRBJ1-5; D is ambiguous. Germline values: CDR1 SNHLY, CDR2 FYNNEI. The CDR3 is 14 amino acids. Trimming removed 3 bases from V and 4 bases from J, with 10 bases in between. CDR3 protein: CASSDGRANQPQHF. The CDR3 DNA sequence: TGTGCCAGCAGTGACGGGAGGGCGAATCAGCCCCAGCATTTT.

The chain couples TRBV4-2 to TRBJ2-7; 10 bases align to TRBD2. The CDR3 is 14 residues long. The V gene's germline CDR1 is LGHNA and CDR2 YNFKEQ. Trimming at V came to 4 bases and at J to 3 bases, leaving 3 bases not matched to a gene. The CDR3 DNA sequence: TGTGCCAGCAGCCCAGGACTAGCGGTCTACGAGCAGTACTTC. It specifies CASSPGLAVYEQYF.

This chain links TRBV29-1 with TRBJ2-1; TRBD2 matches at 9 bases. The germline V gene has CDR1 SQVTM and CDR2 ANQGSEA. CDR3 length: 16 amino acids. Trimming took 4 bases from V and 0 from J; bases not matched to a gene: 7. The CDR3 DNA follows: TGCAGCGTTGCCAGCGGGAGGCCTCGCTCCTACAATGAGCAGTTCTTC. It yields the protein CSVASGRPRSYNEQFF.

The V and J genes are TRBV11-2 and TRBJ2-7; 9 bases are shared with TRBD1. The CDR3 runs 15 residues. CDR1 is SGHAT and CDR2 is FQNNGV in the germline V gene. V gave up 3 bases and J gave up 0 bases; unmatched junction bases: 3. CDR3 coding DNA: TGTGCCAGCAGCTTCGGACAGGGGAGCTCCTACGAGCAGTACTTC. This codes for CASSFGQGSSYEQYF.

This clone was observed a single time. The chain employs TRBV19 and TRBJ2-7, with D possibly matching TRBD2 (6 bases). The CDR3 extends over 13 amino acids. The germline CDR1 and CDR2 sequences are LNHDA and SQIVND (reference sequence). V gave up 10 bases and J gave up 4 bases, with 17 bases separating them. The CDR3 is CATSWGEEYEQYF. The CDR3 region has the DNA TGTGCCACCTCGTGGGGGGAAGAATACGAGCAGTACTTC.

In this sample, this clone turned up a few times. V gene TRBV6-4 combines with J gene TRBJ2-3; 14 nucleotides align to TRBD2. CDR1 MRHNA and CDR2 SNTAGT come from the germline V gene. J gave up 1 base and V 3 bases, and 6 bases lay outside the gene matches. This CDR3 comprises 18 residues. The CDR3 spells CASSEGTSGSPRTDTQYF. The DNA for the CDR3 is TGTGCCAGCAGTGAGGGGACTAGCGGGAGTCCGCGCACAGATACGCAGTATTTT.

CDR3 region: CASRRLDRTTGELFF. CDR3 nucleotide sequence: TGTGCCAGCAGACGACTCGACAGGACAACCGGGGAGCTGTTTTTT. The V gene is TRBV27, the J gene TRBJ2-2; perhaps TRBD1 as D (6 bases). This CDR3 is built from 15 residues. The ends were cut back, 6 bases at V and 5 bases at J, with 16 bases in the middle. Germline lookup yields CDR1 MNHEY and CDR2 SMNVEV (reference sequence).

The chain has TRBV27 and TRBJ2-7, with 10 bases fitting TRBD2. The CDR3 runs to 14 residues. Germline V lookup: CDR1 MNHEY, CDR2 SMNVEV (reference sequence). J lost 6 bases, V lost 5 bases, and 7 bases had no gene match. Written as DNA, the CDR3 is TGTGCCAGCAGTGCTACTAGCGGGATCAGCGAGCAGTACTTC. Protein product: CASSATSGISEQYF.

The genes are TRBV27 and TRBJ2-7, with D perhaps TRBD1 (5 bases). This CDR3 is built from 15 residues. The V gene's germline CDR1 is MNHEY and CDR2 SMNVEV (reference sequence). The germline V and J ends were trimmed by 6 bases and 3 bases, with 18 bases remaining between them. The CDR3 is CASRNPGKPYYEQYF. The CDR3 DNA is TGTGCCAGCAGAAATCCAGGGAAGCCTTACTACGAGCAGTACTTC.

This rearrangement joins TRBV4-1 to TRBJ1-5; D remains ambiguous. Trimming removed 4 bases from V and 6 bases from J, with 13 bases in between. The CDR3 has 14 amino acids. Germline CDR1 and CDR2: MGHRA and YSYEKL. The CDR3 nucleotides are TGCGCCAGCAGCCCATTAGAGGCGTTTCAGCCCCAGCATTTT. The encoded protein is CASSPLEAFQPQHF.

The chain links TRBV19 to TRBJ2-2; D possibly corresponds to TRBD2 (6 bases). V was pared by 0 bases and J by 6 bases, with 11 bases between. The CDR3 length is 15 residues. CDR1 and CDR2 from the germline V gene are LNHDA and SQIVND (reference sequence). Here the CDR3 DNA reads TGTGCCAGTAGTATAGATTTATGGGGGGCCGGGGAGCTGTTTTTT. It specifies CASSIDLWGAGELFF.

CDR3 sequence (DNA): TGTGCCATCCCGGAAGAAAGAGCGGCCCTACAAGAGACCCAGTACTTC. Residues: CAIPEERAALQETQYF. The V call is TRBV13, the J call TRBJ2-5, with D tentatively TRBD2 (5 bases). The germline V gene has CDR1 PRHDT and CDR2 FYEKMQ (reference sequence). CDR3 length: 16 amino acids. V was shortened by 10 bases and J by 2 bases, with 23 bases between the two germline ends. Drawing the rest from reference TRBV13 and TRBJ2-5, the complete variable domain is AAGVIQSPRHLIKEKRETATLKCYPIPRHDTVYWYQQGPGQDPQFLISFYEKMQSDKGSIPDRFSAQQFSDYHSELNMSSLELGDSALYFCAIPEERAALQETQYFGPGTRLLVL.

The chain links TRBV27 to TRBJ1-5; 9 bases agree with TRBD1. Germline V CDR1 and CDR2: MNHEY, SMNVEV (reference sequence). Trimming cost V 5 bases and J 5 bases; bases outside gene matches: 4. The CDR3 runs to 14 residues. The CDR3: CASSRQGDHQPQHF. CDR3 in DNA: TGTGCCAGCAGTCGACAGGGGGACCATCAGCCCCAGCATTTT.

This clone appeared a single time. The chain has TRBV12-5 and TRBJ1-1, with TRBD1 as a possible D gene (6 bases). Trimming cost V 6 bases and J 11 bases, with 28 bases left between them. The CDR3 is 16 amino acids. Germline values: CDR1 LGHNT, CDR2 FRNRAP. This CDR3 is CASGPSKDSPGFDAFF. DNA of the CDR3: TGTGCTAGTGGCCCATCTAAGGACAGTCCAGGGTTTGACGCTTTCTTT.

The chain uses TRBV27 and TRBJ2-7; 9 bases line up with TRBD2. This CDR3 contains 14 residues. V shed 5 bases and J 3 bases; nucleotides not matched to a gene: 5. Germline V gene lookup returns CDR1 MNHEY and CDR2 SMNVEV (reference sequence). CDR3 sequence (DNA): TGTGCCAGCAGTAAACTAGCGGGCTTCTACGAGCAGTACTTC. Encoded protein: CASSKLAGFYEQYF.

The J gene is TRBJ1-4, the V gene TRBV27, with D maybe TRBD1 (5 bases). This CDR3 is 16 amino acids long. Germline assignment: CDR1 MNHEY and CDR2 SMNVEV (reference sequence). Trimming left V 1 base short and J 5 bases short, with 14 bases between. CDR3 DNA sequence: TGTGCCAGCAGTTTATACGGCGGGACGGGAAATGAAAAACTGTTTTTT. Amino acids: CASSLYGGTGNEKLFF.

The V gene is TRBV2, the J gene TRBJ2-5; D is perhaps TRBD2 (6 bases). The tail of the sequence fits TRBJ2-7 better, so the J call may be wrong. The V gene's germline CDR1 is SNHLY and CDR2 FYNNEI. The CDR3 runs 15 residues. CDR3 in amino acids: CASSDSSGSTYEQYF. For the CDR3, the DNA is TGTGCCAGCAGTGATAGTAGCGGAAGCACCTACGAGCAGTACTTC.

The gene calls are TRBV5-1 and TRBJ2-3; 7 positions match TRBD2. This CDR3 comprises 14 residues. Trimming cost V 2 bases and J 1 base; bases outside gene matches: 1. CDR1 is SGHRS, CDR2 YFSETQ, per germline. CDR3 coding DNA: TGCGCCAGCAGCTTCACTAGCGGCACAGATACGCAGTATTTT. Its translation: CASSFTSGTDTQYF.

This clone was seen just once. The chain combines TRBV10-3 with TRBJ2-2; weak D call: TRBD1 (6 bases). The V gene's germline CDR1 is ENHRY and CDR2 SYGVKD. The CDR3 runs to 17 residues. Between the trimmed V and J ends, which lost 0 bases and 6 bases, there was a span of 17 bases. The CDR3 sequence is CAISESMGQVPSGELFF. CDR3 DNA sequence: TGTGCCATCAGTGAGTCGATGGGACAAGTCCCGTCCGGGGAGCTGTTTTTT.